This is a list of T cell receptor beta chains from one sample in a study of tumor-infiltrating lymphocytes in oesophageal squamous cell carcinoma. One entry per CDR3 protein results from TCRdb running MiXCR on the PCR reads. The sample lists roughly 14,000 distinct CDR3 sequences, roughly half seen once, with about 15% in the top ten. Sequenced input: blood. The receptors shown here come from a male donor with esophageal squamous cell carcinoma. The CDR3 runs from the conserved cysteine through the conserved F or W. A D gene is named only where the DNA matches it firmly. The size of a clone is reported for some rows only, either as once, few or many, or as a class for expanded clones.

CDR3aa | CDR3nt | v_gene | d_gene | abundance | j_gene
CAWRAGTSVYGYTF | TGTGCCTGGAGGGCCGGGACGTCTGTCTATGGCTACACCTTC | TRBV30 | . | . | TRBJ1-2
CASSSNPSGRFDNEQFF | TGTGCCAGCAGCTCAAACCCTAGCGGGAGATTTGATAATGAGCAGTTCTTC | TRBV7-3 | TRBD2 | . | TRBJ2-1
CASTSYYDTEAFF | TGTGCCAGCACCAGCTATTATGACACTGAAGCTTTCTTT | TRBV7-2 | . | . | TRBJ1-1
CASRQTANTGELFF | TGTGCCAGCAGACAAACAGCGAACACCGGGGAGCTGTTTTTT | TRBV7-3 | . | large | TRBJ2-2
CASSEPGQGTYEQYF | TGTGCCAGCAGTGAACCGGGACAGGGGACCTACGAGCAGTACTTC | TRBV6-2/TRBV6-3 | TRBD1 | . | TRBJ2-7
CASRLYVGTDTQYF | TGTGCCAGCAGGCTTTACGTTGGGACAGATACGCAGTATTTT | TRBV6-6 | . | . | TRBJ2-3
CASSLTGNEQFF | TGTGCCAGCAGCTTGACAGGTAATGAGCAGTTCTTC | TRBV7-3 | . | . | TRBJ2-1
CASSEWLQGASPLHF | TGTGCCAGCAGTGAATGGTTACAGGGGGCTTCACCCCTCCACTTT | TRBV6-5 | TRBD1 | . | TRBJ1-6
CASNSGGMDEQYF | TGTGCCAGCAACTCGGGGGGAATGGATGAGCAGTACTTC | TRBV11-3 | TRBD2 | . | TRBJ2-4
CASTMGGVYNEQFF | TGTGCCAGCACTATGGGGGGCGTTTACAATGAGCAGTTCTTC | TRBV7-9 | . | . | TRBJ2-1
CASSMGGGRWDEQFF | TGTGCCAGCAGTATGGGCGGGGGGAGGTGGGATGAGCAGTTCTTC | TRBV7-3 | TRBD2 | . | TRBJ2-1
CASSLELLSYEQYF | TGTGCCAGCAGCTTGGAACTCCTCTCCTACGAGCAGTACTTC | TRBV5-3 | . | . | TRBJ2-7
CASSYYSSFGGLSSYEQYF | TGTGCCAGCAGCTATTACTCGTCTTTTGGGGGTCTAAGCTCCTACGAGCAGTACTTC | TRBV11-2 | . | medium-sized | TRBJ2-7
CASSLVDGSSGNTIYF | TGTGCCAGCAGCTTAGTCGATGGGAGCTCTGGAAACACCATATATTTT | TRBV11-2 | . | . | TRBJ1-3
CASSPRQIQETQYF | TGTGCCAGCAGCCCCCGACAGATCCAAGAGACCCAGTACTTC | TRBV14 | . | . | TRBJ2-5
CASSANLFTDTQYF | TGTGCCAGCAGTGCAAATTTATTCACAGATACGCAGTATTTT | TRBV6-4 | . | many | TRBJ2-3
CASTPGQGVSAGANVLTF | TGTGCCAGTACCCCGGGGCAGGGGGTTTCTGCTGGGGCCAACGTCCTGACTTTC | TRBV25-1 | TRBD1 | . | TRBJ2-6
CASSPDLWDQPQHF | TGTGCCAGCAGCCCTGATCTGTGGGATCAGCCCCAGCATTTT | TRBV7-9 | . | . | TRBJ1-5
CASSEADGGGSNEQFF | TGTGCCAGCAGTGAAGCGGACGGGGGGGGATCCAATGAGCAGTTCTTC | TRBV6-1 | TRBD2 | . | TRBJ2-1
CASSPGQGSREQYF | TGTGCTAGCAGCCCCGGACAGGGGAGTCGGGAGCAGTACTTC | TRBV7-9 | TRBD1 | . | TRBJ2-7
CASSLSGELFF | TGTGCCAGCAGCTTATCCGGGGAGCTGTTTTTT | TRBV7-6 | . | . | TRBJ2-2
CASSLGASASSYNEQFF | TGTGCCAGCAGTTTAGGGGCGAGCGCGAGCTCCTACAATGAGCAGTTCTTC | TRBV28 | . | . | TRBJ2-1
CASSLLISYNEQFF | TGTGCCAGCAGCTTATTGATCTCCTACAATGAGCAGTTCTTC | TRBV7-9 | . | . | TRBJ2-1
CASSLVGRGETQYF | TGTGCCAGCAGCTTAGTCGGTAGGGGAGAGACCCAGTACTTC | TRBV11-2 | . | many | TRBJ2-5
CASSTRQGPDTQYF | TGTGCCAGCAGCACGCGACAGGGCCCAGATACGCAGTATTTT | TRBV11-3 | TRBD1 | . | TRBJ2-3
CASSLEQGDYNEQFF | TGTGCCAGCAGCTTAGAACAGGGGGACTACAATGAGCAGTTCTTC | TRBV7-2 | TRBD1 | . | TRBJ2-1
CASRSVGNYGYTF | TGCGCCAGCAGGTCCGTAGGGAACTATGGCTACACCTTC | TRBV10-2 | . | once | TRBJ1-2
CASSWDRSYEQYF | TGTGCCAGCAGTTGGGACCGATCCTACGAGCAGTACTTC | TRBV6-8 | . | . | TRBJ2-7
CASSLRTGKHNEQYF | TGTGCCAGCAGCTTAAGGACAGGGAAGCACAATGAGCAGTACTTC | TRBV7-2 | TRBD1 | many | TRBJ2-5
CASSFRSVRETQYF | TGTGCCAGCAGTTTTAGGTCAGTCCGCGAGACCCAGTACTTC | TRBV12-3/TRBV12-4 | . | few | TRBJ2-5
CASSLIVGQPQHF | TGTGCCAGCAGTTTGATCGTAGGTCAGCCCCAGCATTTT | TRBV12-3/TRBV12-4 | . | . | TRBJ1-5
CASSAVSSYNEQFF | TGTGCCAGCAGCGCGGTTAGCTCCTACAATGAGCAGTTCTTC | TRBV7-2 | . | few | TRBJ2-1
CSVELPRGIHRNYGYTF | TGCAGCGTTGAGCTCCCCAGGGGCATTCATCGGAACTATGGCTACACCTTC | TRBV29-1 | . | . | TRBJ1-2
CASSPGGTDTQYF | TGTGCCAGCTCACCAGGGGGCACAGATACGCAGTATTTT | TRBV18 | . | few | TRBJ2-3
CASRTGAPGELFF | TGTGCCAGCAGGACAGGGGCCCCCGGGGAGCTGTTTTTT | TRBV7-4 | TRBD1 | . | TRBJ2-2
CASSLGIERAEAFF | TGTGCCAGCAGTTTAGGAATAGAGAGGGCTGAAGCTTTCTTT | TRBV12-3/TRBV12-4 | . | medium-sized | TRBJ1-1
CASSLGTSGYNEQFF | TGTGCCAGCAGCCTGGGGACTAGCGGTTACAATGAGCAGTTCTTC | TRBV11-3 | TRBD2 | many | TRBJ2-1
CASSPKGFSYNSPLHF | TGTGCCAGCTCTCCTAAGGGGTTCTCCTATAATTCACCCCTCCACTTT | TRBV6-1 | . | . | TRBJ1-6
CASSLFAGFQETQYF | TGTGCCAGCAGCTTATTTGCCGGCTTCCAAGAGACCCAGTACTTC | TRBV7-3 | . | . | TRBJ2-5
CASSFQGTGNSNSPLHF | TGTGCCAGCAGCTTCCAGGGGACCGGGAACAGTAATTCACCCCTCCACTTT | TRBV7-9 | . | . | TRBJ1-6